This T cell receptor beta chain emerged from a study of cytomegalovirus exposure and HLA in healthy donors. Study results and caveats: The authors enumerated around 150 TCR beta chains as linked to cytomegalovirus.

Per germline, CDR1 MRHNA and CDR2 SNTAGT. Trimming removed 3 bases from V and 2 bases from J, with 7 bases in between. The CDR3 totals 13 residues. This clone has only one observation. Antigen unknown. TCRdb keeps only in-frame clones here, not all; method: immunoSEQ multiplex PCR. The sample includes approximately 170,000 clones, about 90% seen only once; the top ten take 3%. V is TRBV6-4 and J is TRBJ1-1, with D unclear. The source is a woman aged 18-29 years in good health and CMV-seropositive. Sequenced: PBMCs. CDR3 region: CASSEKTNTEAFF. The CDR3 region has the DNA TGTGCCAGCAGTGAAAAGACAAACACTGAAGCTTTCTTT.